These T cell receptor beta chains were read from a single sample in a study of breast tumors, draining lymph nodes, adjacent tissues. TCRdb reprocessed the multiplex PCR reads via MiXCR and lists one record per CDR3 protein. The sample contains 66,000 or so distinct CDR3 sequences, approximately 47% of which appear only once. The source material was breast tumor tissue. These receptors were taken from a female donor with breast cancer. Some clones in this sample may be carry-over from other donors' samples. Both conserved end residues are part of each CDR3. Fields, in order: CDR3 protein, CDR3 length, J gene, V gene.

CASSMGQGDSYTF	13	TRBJ1-2	TRBV11-3
CASAPGGKRQETQYF	15	TRBJ2-5	TRBV7-6
CASSLGGPQLAKNIQYF	17	TRBJ2-4	TRBV9
CASSASPPEGVNYGYTF	17	TRBJ1-2	TRBV25-1
CASSLAGGTANEKLFF	16	TRBJ1-4	TRBV7-6
CASSYSLQGGTDTQYF	16	TRBJ2-3	TRBV6-2/TRBV6-3
CASSFIGVGNGPQYF	15	TRBJ2-5	TRBV11-3
CASSQDQGLATGELFF	16	TRBJ2-2	TRBV4-2
CASSVAGERRNEQFF	15	TRBJ2-1	TRBV9
CSARERGWGSAF	12	TRBJ1-2	TRBV20-1
CASSLTGDPNYGYTF	15	TRBJ1-2	TRBV5-1
CASSFPPQYF	10	TRBJ2-7	TRBV12-1
CASSVLAGRFAGELFF	16	TRBJ2-2	TRBV9
CASTLNGPRAF	11	TRBJ1-5	TRBV12-3/TRBV12-4
CASSESARQNQPQHF	15	TRBJ1-5	TRBV2
CASSLTLLAGETGELFF	17	TRBJ2-2	TRBV5-6
CSVDMAGRGRGNEQYF	16	TRBJ2-7	TRBV29-1
CASSLGGGGGNEQFF	15	TRBJ2-1	TRBV7-9
CASSLGSVRGGTQYF	15	TRBJ2-5	TRBV5-6
CAISPVRTGNYGYTF	15	TRBJ1-2	TRBV10-3
CASSATPGANVLTF	14	TRBJ2-6	TRBV12-3/TRBV12-4
CSVGSTGNTGELFF	14	TRBJ2-2	TRBV29-1
CASSLGRASGELFF	14	TRBJ2-2	TRBV13
CASSPIAGGPLGEQYF	16	TRBJ2-7	TRBV18
CASSRTGGVDTEAFF	15	TRBJ1-1	TRBV18
CASSESRREYF	11	TRBJ2-3	TRBV25-1
CSATRWSENTEAFF	14	TRBJ1-1	TRBV20-1
CASSQDFRGDDEQYF	15	TRBJ2-7	TRBV4-2
CASSLGWAPRDTQYF	15	TRBJ2-3	TRBV7-2
CASSWTGNPLGYTF	14	TRBJ1-2	TRBV11-3